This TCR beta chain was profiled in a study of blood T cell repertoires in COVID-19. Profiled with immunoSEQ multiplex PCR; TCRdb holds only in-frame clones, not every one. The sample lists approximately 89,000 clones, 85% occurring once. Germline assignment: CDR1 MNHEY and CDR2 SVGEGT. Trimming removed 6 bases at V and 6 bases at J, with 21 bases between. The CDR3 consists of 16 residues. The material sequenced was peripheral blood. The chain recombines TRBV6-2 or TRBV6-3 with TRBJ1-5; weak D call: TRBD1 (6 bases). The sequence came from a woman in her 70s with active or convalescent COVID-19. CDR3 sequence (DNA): TGTGCCAGCAGGCCTATTGGGGCAGGGGACATTCAGCCCCAGCATTTT. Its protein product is CASRPIGAGDIQPQHF.